This T cell receptor beta chain originates from a study of T-cell reconstitution after alpha-beta-depleted transplantation in children. Unique molecular identifiers were incorporated during preparation of the TCRbeta library. TCRdb re-derived calls from the PCR reads in MiXCR, one entry per CDR3 protein. The sample includes a few hundred thousand distinct CDR3 sequences, approximately 11% seen only once; the top ten take about 28%. The CDR3 contains 14 residues. The V and J ends lost 2 bases and 0 bases respectively, with 6 bases between them. Germline V CDR1 and CDR2: MNHEY, SVGAGI. Ten or more counts support this clonotype.

The specimen comprised PBMCs, sampled before TCRalphabeta/CD19-depleted stem cell transplant. The sequence was collected from a child less than two years old with acute myeloid leukemia, due to receive a stem cell transplant. The V gene is TRBV6-5, the J gene TRBJ2-3; D remains ambiguous. The CDR3 loop is CASSYRTSTDTQYF. The CDR3 DNA reads TGTGCCAGCAGTTACCGTACTAGCACAGATACGCAGTATTTT.